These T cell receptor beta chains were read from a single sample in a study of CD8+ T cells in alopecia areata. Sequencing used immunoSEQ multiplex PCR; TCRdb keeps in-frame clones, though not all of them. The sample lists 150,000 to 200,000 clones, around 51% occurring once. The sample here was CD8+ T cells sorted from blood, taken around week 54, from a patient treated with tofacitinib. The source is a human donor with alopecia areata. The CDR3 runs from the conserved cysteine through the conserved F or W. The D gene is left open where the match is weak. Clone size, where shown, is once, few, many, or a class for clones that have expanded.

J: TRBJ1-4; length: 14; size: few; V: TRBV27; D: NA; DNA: TGTGCCAGCAGTCCTGGGGGTTCGAATGAAAAACTGTTTTTT; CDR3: CASSPGGSNEKLFF
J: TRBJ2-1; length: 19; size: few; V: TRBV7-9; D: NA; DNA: TGTGCCAGCAGCTTAGGAAGGATGGGACGGGGAAACCCTGGGTATGAGCAGTTCTTC; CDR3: CASSLGRMGRGNPGYEQFF
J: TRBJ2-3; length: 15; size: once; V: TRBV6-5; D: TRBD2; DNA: TGTGCCAGCAGTGGACTAGCGGGACCCGGGAGTACGCAGTATTTT; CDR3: CASSGLAGPGSTQYF
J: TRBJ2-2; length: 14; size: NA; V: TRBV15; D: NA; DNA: TGTGCCACCAGAGAGCCACATACCACCGGGGAGCTGTTTTTT; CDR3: CATREPHTTGELFF
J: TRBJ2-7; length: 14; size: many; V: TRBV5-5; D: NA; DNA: TGTGCCAGCAGCGTGCGGGCAGGGATCCACGAGCAGTACTTC; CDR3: CASSVRAGIHEQYF
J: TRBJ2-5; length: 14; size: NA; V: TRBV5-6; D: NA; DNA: TGTGCCAGCAGCTTGGAACTGTACCAAGAGACCCAGTACTTC; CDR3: CASSLELYQETQYF
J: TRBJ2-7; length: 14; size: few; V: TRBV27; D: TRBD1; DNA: TGTGCCAGCAGTCCATGGACAGGGGCCTACGAGCAGTACTTC; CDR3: CASSPWTGAYEQYF
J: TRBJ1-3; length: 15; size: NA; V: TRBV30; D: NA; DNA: TGTGCCTGGAGTGTATCCCGCAGGGCTGGAAACACCATATATTTT; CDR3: CAWSVSRRAGNTIYF
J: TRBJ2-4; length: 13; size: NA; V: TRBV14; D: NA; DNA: TGTGCCAGCAGCCAATTCTCCCAAACTGAGCAGTACTTC; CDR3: CASSQFSQTEQYF
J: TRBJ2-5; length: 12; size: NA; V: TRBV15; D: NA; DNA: TGTGCCACCAGGGGGGTGACGGAGACCCAGTACTTC; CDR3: CATRGVTETQYF
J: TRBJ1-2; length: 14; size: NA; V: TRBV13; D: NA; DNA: TGTGCCAGCAGCTTAGCGATGTTTTCTCATGGCTACACCTTC; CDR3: CASSLAMFSHGYTF
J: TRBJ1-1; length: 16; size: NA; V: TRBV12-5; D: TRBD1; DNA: TGTGCTAGTGGTCCAGGACAGGGGTTTAGGTACACTGAAGCTTTCTTT; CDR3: CASGPGQGFRYTEAFF
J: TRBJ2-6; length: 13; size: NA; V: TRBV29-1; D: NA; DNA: TGCAGCGTTGTGGGTGCTGGGGCCAACGTCCTGACTTTC; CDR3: CSVVGAGANVLTF
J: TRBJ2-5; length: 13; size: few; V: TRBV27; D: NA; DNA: TGTGCCAGCAGCCTCCCGGGGGCAGAGACCCAGTACTTC; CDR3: CASSLPGAETQYF
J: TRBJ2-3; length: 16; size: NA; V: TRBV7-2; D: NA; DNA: TGTGCCAGCAGCTTAGAGTCGCAGGGGCAAGGAGATACGCAGTATTTT; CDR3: CASSLESQGQGDTQYF
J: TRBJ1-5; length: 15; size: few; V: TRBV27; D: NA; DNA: TGTGCCAGCAGTTGGTCTGGCGGTAGCAATCAGCCCCAGCATTTT; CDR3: CASSWSGGSNQPQHF
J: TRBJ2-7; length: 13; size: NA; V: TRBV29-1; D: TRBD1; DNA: TGCAGCGTTGCAGGGGGCGAATCCTACGAGCAGTACTTC; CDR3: CSVAGGESYEQYF
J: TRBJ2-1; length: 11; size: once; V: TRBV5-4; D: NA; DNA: TGTGCCAGCAGCTTGGGAAGAGAGCAGTTCTTC; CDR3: CASSLGREQFF
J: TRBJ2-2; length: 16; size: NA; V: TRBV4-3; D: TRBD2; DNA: TGCGCCAGCAGCCAAGAGGCGGGGGGGCTTATCGGGGAGCTGTTTTTT; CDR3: CASSQEAGGLIGELFF
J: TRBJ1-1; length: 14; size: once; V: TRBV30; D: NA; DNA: TGTGCCTGGAGTGTACGGGGGTACGTCACTCCGGCTTTCTTT; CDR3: CAWSVRGYVTPAFF
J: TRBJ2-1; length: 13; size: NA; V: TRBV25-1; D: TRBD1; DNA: TGTGCCACCGTACCGACAGGGGCGAGTGAGCAGTTCTTC; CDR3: CATVPTGASEQFF
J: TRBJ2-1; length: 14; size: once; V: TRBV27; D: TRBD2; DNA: TGTGCCAGCAGCGTGGGACTAATACCCAATGAGCAGTTCTTC; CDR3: CASSVGLIPNEQFF
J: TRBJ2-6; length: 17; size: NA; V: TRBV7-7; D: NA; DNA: TGTGCTAGCAGCTTAGTAGCCAGTTCCACTGGGGCCAACGTCCTGACTTTC; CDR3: CASSLVASSTGANVLTF
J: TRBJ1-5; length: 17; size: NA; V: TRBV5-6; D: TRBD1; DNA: TGTGCCAGCAGCTCCTCCGTGATACAGGGGGCGGGCAGCCCCCAGCATTTT; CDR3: CASSSSVIQGAGSPQHF
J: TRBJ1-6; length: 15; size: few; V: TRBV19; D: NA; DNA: TGTGCCAGTAGGATACAGGGAGAGGGGGATTCACCCCTCCACTTT; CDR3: CASRIQGEGDSPLHF
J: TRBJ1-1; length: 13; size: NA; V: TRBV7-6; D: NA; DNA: TGTGCCAGCAGCTCCGGCCGGCTAACTGAAGCTTTCTTT; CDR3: CASSSGRLTEAFF
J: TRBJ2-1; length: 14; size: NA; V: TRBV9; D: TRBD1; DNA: TGTGCCAGCAGCTCTCGGGACAGGGGCAATGAGCAGTTCTTC; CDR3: CASSSRDRGNEQFF
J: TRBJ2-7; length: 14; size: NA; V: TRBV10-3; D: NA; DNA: TGTGCCATCAGTGGAGCAATCGGGGTGGAGGAGCAGTACTTC; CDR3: CAISGAIGVEEQYF
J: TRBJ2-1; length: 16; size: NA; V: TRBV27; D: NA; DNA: TGTGCCAGCAGTTTATCCGCCGGGGCGATCCGCAATGAGCAGTTCTTC; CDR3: CASSLSAGAIRNEQFF
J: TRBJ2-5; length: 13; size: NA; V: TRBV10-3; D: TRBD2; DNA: TGTGCCATCAGTGAATCGGGGGGAGAGACCCAGTACTTC; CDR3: CAISESGGETQYF
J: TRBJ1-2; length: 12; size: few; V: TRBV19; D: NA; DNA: TGTGCCAGTAGTATAGCCAACTATGGCTACACCTTC; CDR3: CASSIANYGYTF
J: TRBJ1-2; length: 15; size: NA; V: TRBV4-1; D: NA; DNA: TGCGCCAGCAGCCCCCACCAGGGGATGAACTATGGCTACACCTTC; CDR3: CASSPHQGMNYGYTF
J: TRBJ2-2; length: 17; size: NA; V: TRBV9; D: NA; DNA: TGTGCCAGCAGCGTAGCCTCAGCCCAGGCGAACACCGGGGAGCTGTTTTTT; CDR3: CASSVASAQANTGELFF
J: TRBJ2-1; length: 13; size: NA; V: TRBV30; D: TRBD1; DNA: TGTGCCTGGAGCACCGGGACAGGGGGTGAGCAGTTCTTC; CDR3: CAWSTGTGGEQFF
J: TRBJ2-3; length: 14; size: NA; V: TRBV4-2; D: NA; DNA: TGTGCCAGCAGCTATGAATCTAGCACAGATACGCAGTATTTT; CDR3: CASSYESSTDTQYF
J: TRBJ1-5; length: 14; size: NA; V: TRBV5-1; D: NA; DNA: TGCGCCAGCAGCTTGGATAATAGCAATCAGCCCCAGCATTTT; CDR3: CASSLDNSNQPQHF
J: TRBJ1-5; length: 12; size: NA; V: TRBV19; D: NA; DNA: TGTGCCAGTACAGTACTAAATCAGCCCCAGCATTTT; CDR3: CASTVLNQPQHF
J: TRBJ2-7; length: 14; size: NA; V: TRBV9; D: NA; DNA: TGTGCCAGCAGCATCTCCCTGACAGCGGTCGAGCAGTACTTC; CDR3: CASSISLTAVEQYF
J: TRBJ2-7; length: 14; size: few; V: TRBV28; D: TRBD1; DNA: TGTGCCAGCAGTACTAGGACAGGGGGATACGAGCAGTACTTC; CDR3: CASSTRTGGYEQYF
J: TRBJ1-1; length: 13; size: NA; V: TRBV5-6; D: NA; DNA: TGTGCCAGCAGCTGGACAGAGAACACTGAAGCTTTCTTT; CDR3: CASSWTENTEAFF
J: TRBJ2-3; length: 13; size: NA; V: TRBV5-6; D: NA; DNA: TGTGCCAGCAGCTTGACAACGACTGATACGCAGTATTTT; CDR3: CASSLTTTDTQYF
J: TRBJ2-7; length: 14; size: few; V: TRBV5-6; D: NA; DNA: TGTGCCAGCAGCCTCTCTGGGCGCTCCTACGAGCAGTACTTC; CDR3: CASSLSGRSYEQYF
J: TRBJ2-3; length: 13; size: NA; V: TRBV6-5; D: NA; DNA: TGTGCCAGCAGTTATGTCGTGACAGATACGCAGTATTTT; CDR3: CASSYVVTDTQYF
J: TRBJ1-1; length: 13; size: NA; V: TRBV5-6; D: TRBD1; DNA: TGTGCCAGCAGTGACAGGGAAAACACTGAAGCTTTCTTT; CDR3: CASSDRENTEAFF
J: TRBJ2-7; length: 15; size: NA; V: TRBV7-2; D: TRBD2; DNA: TGTGCCAGCAGCTTAGCCGTAGCGGGGGGTTACGAGCAGTACTTC; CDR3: CASSLAVAGGYEQYF